This T cell receptor (beta chain) was captured by sequencing in a study of resident and recirculating memory T cells in vitiligo. As for the study in general: Shave-biopsy epidermis from lesional and nonlesional skin was sequenced alongside PBMCs. Whole samples, not sorted cells, were homogenized and used for genomic DNA extraction.

Confetti depigmentation, marking active vitiligo, was absent in these patients. Patients who had received treatment within the previous three months were excluded. CDR1 and CDR2 (germline): ENHRY, SYGVKD. V dropped 4 bases and J dropped 4 bases, with 15 bases sitting between them. There are 15 residues in the CDR3. The data were produced by immunoSEQ multiplex PCR, yet TCRdb's version contains in-frame clones alone and is incomplete. Of 40,000 to 50,000 clones detected, nearly 95% appear once; the ten largest clones hold 4.5%. A few counts support this clone. Sequences were obtained from blood. The clonotype originates from a male donor with vitiligo. The genes are TRBV10-3 and TRBJ2-3; D might be TRBD2 (6 bases). In DNA form, the CDR3 reads TGTGCCATCAGTGGCGACGGGGGAGTAGCAGATACGCAGTATTTT. Translating gives CAISGDGGVADTQYF.